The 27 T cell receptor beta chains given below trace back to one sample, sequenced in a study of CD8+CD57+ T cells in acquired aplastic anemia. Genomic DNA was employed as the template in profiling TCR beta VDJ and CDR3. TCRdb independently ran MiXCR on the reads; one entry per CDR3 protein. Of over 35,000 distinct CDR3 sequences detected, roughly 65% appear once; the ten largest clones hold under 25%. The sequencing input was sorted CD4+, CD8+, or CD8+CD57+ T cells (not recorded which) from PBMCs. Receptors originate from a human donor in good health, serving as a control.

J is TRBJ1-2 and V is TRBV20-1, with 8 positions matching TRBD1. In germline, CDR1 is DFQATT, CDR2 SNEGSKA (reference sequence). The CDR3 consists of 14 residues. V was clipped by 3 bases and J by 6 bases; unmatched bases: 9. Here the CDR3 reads CSASIQGATHGYTF. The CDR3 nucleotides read TGCAGTGCTAGTATCCAGGGGGCCACCCATGGCTACACCTTC.

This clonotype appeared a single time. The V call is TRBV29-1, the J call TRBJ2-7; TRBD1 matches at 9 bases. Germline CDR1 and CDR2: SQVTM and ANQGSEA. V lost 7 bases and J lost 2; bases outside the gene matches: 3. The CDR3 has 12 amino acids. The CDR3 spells CSAGTGTYEQYF. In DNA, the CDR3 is TGCAGCGCTGGGACAGGGACCTACGAGCAGTACTTC.

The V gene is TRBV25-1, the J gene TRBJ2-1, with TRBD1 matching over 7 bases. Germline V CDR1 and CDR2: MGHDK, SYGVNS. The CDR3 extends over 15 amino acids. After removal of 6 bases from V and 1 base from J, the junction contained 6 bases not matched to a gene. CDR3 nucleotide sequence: TGTGCCAGCAGCCCCGACAGGGCTTCCTACAATGAGCAGTTCTTC. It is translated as CASSPDRASYNEQFF.

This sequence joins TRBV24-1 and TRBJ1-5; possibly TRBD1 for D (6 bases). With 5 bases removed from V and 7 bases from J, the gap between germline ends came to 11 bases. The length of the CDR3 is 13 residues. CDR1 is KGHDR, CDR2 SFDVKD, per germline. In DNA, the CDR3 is TGTGCCACCAGTGGGGGGCGAGAACAGCCCCAGCATTTT. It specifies CATSGGREQPQHF.

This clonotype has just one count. The CDR3 loop reads CASSGGQSNQPQHF. DNA for the CDR3: TGTGCCAGCAGTGGGGGGCAGAGCAATCAGCCCCAGCATTTT. The chain joins TRBV25-1 to TRBJ1-5, with TRBD1 as a possible D gene (6 bases). V was pared by 4 bases and J by 1 base, with 8 bases between. This CDR3 region has 14 residues. Germline V gives CDR1 MGHDK, CDR2 SYGVNS.

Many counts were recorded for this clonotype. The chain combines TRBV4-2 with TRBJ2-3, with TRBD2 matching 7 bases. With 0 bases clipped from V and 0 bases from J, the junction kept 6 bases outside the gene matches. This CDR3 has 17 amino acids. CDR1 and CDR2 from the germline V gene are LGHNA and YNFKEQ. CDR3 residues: CASSQDDPRGSTDTQYF. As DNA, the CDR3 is TGTGCCAGCAGCCAAGATGACCCGCGGGGGAGCACAGATACGCAGTATTTT.

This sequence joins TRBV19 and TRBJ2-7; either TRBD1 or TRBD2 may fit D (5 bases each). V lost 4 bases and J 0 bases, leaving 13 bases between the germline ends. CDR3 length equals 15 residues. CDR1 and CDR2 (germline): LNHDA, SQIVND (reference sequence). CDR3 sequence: CASSTGAGTSYEQYF. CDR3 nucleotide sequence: TGTGCCAGTAGTACTGGGGCAGGGACCTCCTACGAGCAGTACTTC. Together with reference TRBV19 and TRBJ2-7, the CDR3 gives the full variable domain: DGGITQSPKYLFRKEGQNVTLSCEQNLNHDAMYWYRQDPGQGLRLIYYSQIVNDFQKGDIAEGYSVSREKKESFPLTVTSAQKNPTAFYLCASSTGAGTSYEQYFGPGTRLTVT.

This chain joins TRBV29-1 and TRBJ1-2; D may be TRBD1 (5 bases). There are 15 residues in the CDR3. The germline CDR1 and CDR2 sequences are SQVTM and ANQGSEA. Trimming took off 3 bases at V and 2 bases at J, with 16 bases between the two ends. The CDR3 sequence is CSVDKVQGGNYGYTF. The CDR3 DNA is TGCAGCGTTGATAAGGTTCAGGGAGGGAACTATGGCTACACCTTC. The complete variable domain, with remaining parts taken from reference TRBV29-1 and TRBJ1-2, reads SAVISQKPSRDICQRGTSLTIQCQVDSQVTMMFWYRQQPGQSLTLIATANQGSEATYESGFVIDKFPISRPNLTFSTLTVSNMSPEDSSIYLCSVDKVQGGNYGYTFGSGTRLTVV.

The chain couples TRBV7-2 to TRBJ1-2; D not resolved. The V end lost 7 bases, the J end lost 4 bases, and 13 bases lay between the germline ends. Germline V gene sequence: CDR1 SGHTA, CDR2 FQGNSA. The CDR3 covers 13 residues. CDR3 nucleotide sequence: TGTGCCAGCAACCCGGGAGGACCCTATGGCTACACCTTC. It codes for CASNPGGPYGYTF.

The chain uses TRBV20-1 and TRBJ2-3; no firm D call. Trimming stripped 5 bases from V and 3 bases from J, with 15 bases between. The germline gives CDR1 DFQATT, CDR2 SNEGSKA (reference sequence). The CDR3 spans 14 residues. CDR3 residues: CSAHPRLRTDTQYF. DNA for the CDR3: TGCAGTGCTCATCCCAGGTTGAGGACAGATACGCAGTATTTT.

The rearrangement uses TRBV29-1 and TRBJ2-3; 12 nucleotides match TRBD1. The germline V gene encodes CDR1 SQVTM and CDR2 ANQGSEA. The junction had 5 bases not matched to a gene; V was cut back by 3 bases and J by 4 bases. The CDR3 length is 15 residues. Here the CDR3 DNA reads TGCAGCGTTGATGGGACAGGGGGCACCGCAGATACGCAGTATTTT. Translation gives CSVDGTGGTADTQYF.

The CDR3 sequence is CASSLATNTEAFF. CDR3 bases: TGTGCCAGCAGCTTAGCGACGAACACTGAAGCTTTCTTT. The V gene is TRBV7-9, the J gene TRBJ1-1; D is unresolved. The germline V and J ends were trimmed by 0 bases and 1 base, with 3 bases remaining between them. This CDR3 contains 13 residues. Germline CDR1 is SEHNR and CDR2 is FQNEAQ (reference sequence).

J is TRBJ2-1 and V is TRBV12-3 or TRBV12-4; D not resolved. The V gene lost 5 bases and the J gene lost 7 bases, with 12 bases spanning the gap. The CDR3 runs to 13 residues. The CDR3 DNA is TGTGCCAGCAGTCCGACACGGATTAATGAGCAGTTCTTC. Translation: CASSPTRINEQFF.

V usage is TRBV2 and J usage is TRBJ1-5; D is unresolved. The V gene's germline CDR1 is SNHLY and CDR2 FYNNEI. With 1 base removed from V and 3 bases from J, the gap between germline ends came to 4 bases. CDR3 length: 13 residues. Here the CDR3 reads CASSEENNQPQHF. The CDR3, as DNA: TGTGCCAGCAGTGAAGAGAACAATCAGCCCCAGCATTTT.

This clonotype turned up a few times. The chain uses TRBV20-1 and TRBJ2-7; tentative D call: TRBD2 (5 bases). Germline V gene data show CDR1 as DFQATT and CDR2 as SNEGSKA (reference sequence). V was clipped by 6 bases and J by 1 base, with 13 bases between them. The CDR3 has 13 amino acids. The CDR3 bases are TGCAGTGCCCCGATCCGGGGATCCTACGAGCAGTACTTC. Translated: CSAPIRGSYEQYF.

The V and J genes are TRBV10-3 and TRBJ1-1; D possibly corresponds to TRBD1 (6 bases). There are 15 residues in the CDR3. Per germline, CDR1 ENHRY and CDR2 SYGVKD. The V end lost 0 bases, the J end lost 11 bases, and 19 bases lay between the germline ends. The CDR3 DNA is TGTGCCATCAGTGAGTCGATTTTAGCGCAGGGGAAGGCTTTCTTT. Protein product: CAISESILAQGKAFF.

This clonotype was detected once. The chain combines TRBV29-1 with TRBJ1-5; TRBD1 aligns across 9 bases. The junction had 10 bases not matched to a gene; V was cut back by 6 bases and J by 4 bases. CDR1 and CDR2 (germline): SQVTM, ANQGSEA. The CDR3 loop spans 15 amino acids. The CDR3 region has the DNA TGCAGCGTCCTCTTGACAGGGGGAGGTAATCAGCCCCAGCATTTT. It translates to CSVLLTGGGNQPQHF.

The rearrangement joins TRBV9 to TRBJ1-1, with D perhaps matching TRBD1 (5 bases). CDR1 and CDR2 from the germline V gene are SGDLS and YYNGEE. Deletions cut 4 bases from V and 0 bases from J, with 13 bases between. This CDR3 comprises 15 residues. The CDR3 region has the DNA TGTGCCAGCAGCACAGAAGGGGTAATGAACACTGAAGCTTTCTTT. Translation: CASSTEGVMNTEAFF.

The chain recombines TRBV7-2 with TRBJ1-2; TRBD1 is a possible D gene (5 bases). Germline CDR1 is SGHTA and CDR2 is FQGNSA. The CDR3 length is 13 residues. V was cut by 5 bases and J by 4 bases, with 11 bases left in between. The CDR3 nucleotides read TGTGCCAGCAGCCCCGACAGTGCCTATGGCTACACCTTC. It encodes CASSPDSAYGYTF.

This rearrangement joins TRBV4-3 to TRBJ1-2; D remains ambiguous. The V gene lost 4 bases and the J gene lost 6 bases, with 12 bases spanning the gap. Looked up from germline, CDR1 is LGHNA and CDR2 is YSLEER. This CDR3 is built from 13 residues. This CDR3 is CASSRSGEDGYTF. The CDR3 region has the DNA TGCGCCAGCAGCCGATCTGGGGAGGATGGCTACACCTTC.

The CDR3 DNA reads TGTGCCAGCAGCTCGCGATTATATGGCTACACCTTC. It is translated as CASSSRLYGYTF. The chain carries TRBV7-8 and TRBJ1-2; D is unclear. Germline CDR1 SGHVS, CDR2 FQNEAQ. CDR3 length: 12 amino acids. V was shortened by 4 bases and J by 5 bases, with 8 bases between the two germline ends.

The CDR3 bases are TGTGCCAGCAGCTCAGGGACGGAGGGAAATTCACCCCTCCACTTT. It yields the protein CASSSGTEGNSPLHF. J is TRBJ1-6 and V is TRBV7-3; a weak D match, TRBD1 (5 bases). Germline V gene lookup returns CDR1 SGHTA and CDR2 FQGTGA. V lost 4 bases and J 7 bases, leaving 14 bases between the germline ends. This CDR3 has 15 amino acids.

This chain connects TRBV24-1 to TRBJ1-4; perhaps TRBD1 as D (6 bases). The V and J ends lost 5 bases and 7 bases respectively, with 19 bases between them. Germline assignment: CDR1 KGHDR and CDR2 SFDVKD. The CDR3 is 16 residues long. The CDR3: CATSANHRACGEKLFF. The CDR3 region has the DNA TGTGCCACCAGTGCCAACCACAGGGCCTGTGGTGAAAAACTGTTTTTT.

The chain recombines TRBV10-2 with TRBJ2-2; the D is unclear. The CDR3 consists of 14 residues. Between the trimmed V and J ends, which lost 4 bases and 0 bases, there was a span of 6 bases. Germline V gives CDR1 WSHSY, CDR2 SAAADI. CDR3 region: CASSAVSNTGELFF. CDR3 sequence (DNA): TGCGCCAGCAGTGCCGTATCGAACACCGGGGAGCTGTTTTTT.

CDR3 amino acids: CATGGGSDTQYF. The CDR3 coding sequence is TGTGCCACCGGCGGGGGGTCAGATACGCAGTATTTT. This chain connects TRBV10-3 to TRBJ2-3, with 8 bases lining up with TRBD2. The germline V gene has CDR1 ENHRY and CDR2 SYGVKD. The CDR3 contains 12 residues. Losses at the gene ends were 10 bases for V and 4 bases for J; bases not matched to a gene: 4.

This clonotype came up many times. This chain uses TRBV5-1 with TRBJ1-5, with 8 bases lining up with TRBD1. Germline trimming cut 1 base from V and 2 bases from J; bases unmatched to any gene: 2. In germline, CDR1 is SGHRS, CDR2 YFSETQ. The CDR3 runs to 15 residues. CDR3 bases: TGCGCCAGCAGCTTGTCAGGGGGCGGCAATCAGCCCCAGCATTTT. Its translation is CASSLSGGGNQPQHF.

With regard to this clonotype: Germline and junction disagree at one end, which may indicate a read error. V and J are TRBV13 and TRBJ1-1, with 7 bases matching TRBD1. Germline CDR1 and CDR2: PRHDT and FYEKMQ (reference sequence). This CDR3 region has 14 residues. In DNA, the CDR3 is TGTGCTAGCAGCGAGGACCCCGCAGGGGGTGAAGCTTTCTTT. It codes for CASSEDPAGGEAFF. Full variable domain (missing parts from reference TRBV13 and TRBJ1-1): AAGVIQSPRHLIKEKRETATLKCYPIPRHDTVYWYQQGPGQDPQFLISFYEKMQSDKGSIPDRFSAQQFSDYHSELNMSSLELGDSALYFCASSEDPAGGEAFFGQGTRLTVV.